This T cell receptor beta chain was identified in a study of OX40 agonist ivuxolimab in advanced cancers. The overall study: Two cutaneous melanoma patients and one hepatocellular carcinoma patient, three in all, had partial responses. Whole-study results and caveats: Dosing at 0.1 to 3.0 mg/kg was accompanied by clonal expansion of CD4+ and CD8+ blood T cells by week 6.

Turning to this clone: Its target is unknown.

Trimming took off 5 bases at V and 5 bases at J, with 21 bases between the two ends. Germline V CDR1 and CDR2: MDHEN, SYDVKM. This CDR3 has 16 amino acids. Data came from immunoSEQ multiplex PCR; TCRdb stores just in-frame clones and leaves some out. The sample includes about 85,000 clones, 65% to 90% of them seen just once. The chain uses TRBV28 and TRBJ2-5; D may be TRBD2 (7 bases). This sample comprised CD4+ or CD8+ T cells sorted from blood, obtained in a trial of the OX40 agonist ivuxolimab. The TCR comes from an adult with an advanced solid tumor such as melanoma, head and neck, liver or kidney cancer. CDR3 bases: TGTGCCAGCAGTCCCCCCATTTGGGGGGGGCGTGAGACCCAGTACTTC. This gives the protein CASSPPIWGGRETQYF. The full variable domain, with the rest looked up from reference TRBV28 and TRBJ2-5, is DVKVTQSSRYLVKRTGEKVFLECVQDMDHENMFWYRQDPGLGLRLIYFSYDVKMKEKGDIPEGYSVSREKKERFSLILESASTNQTSMYLCASSPPIWGGRETQYFGPGTRLLVL.